This T cell receptor (beta chain) comes out of a study of PD-1 blockade in classical Hodgkin lymphoma. Regarding the study as a whole: Reports described newly diagnosed patients as having lower baseline TCR diversity than healthy donors. The origin of the repertoire differences remains undefined, with disease activity or prior therapy as possible causes.

Method: immunoSEQ multiplex PCR; TCRdb's copy keeps in-frame clones and lacks some. The sample shows some 70,000 clones, roughly 93% of them seen only once. Details on this clone: Its matching antigen is unknown.

The time point denotes: newly diagnosed, previously untreated cHL patient sample. The authors used newly diagnosed, untreated classical Hodgkin lymphoma PBMCs as comparison. Looked up from germline, CDR1 is MNHEY and CDR2 is SMNVEV (reference sequence). CDR3 length equals 16 residues. Trimming removed 7 bases from V and 2 bases from J, with 15 bases in between. The clonotype originates from a human donor with classical Hodgkin lymphoma. V and J are TRBV27 and TRBJ1-6, with D hard to call. Sequences were obtained from peripheral blood mononuclear cells (PBMCs). The CDR3 sequence: CASTLSGNAYNSPLHF. The CDR3 nucleotides read TGTGCCAGCACCTTAAGCGGGAATGCCTATAATTCACCCCTCCACTTT.